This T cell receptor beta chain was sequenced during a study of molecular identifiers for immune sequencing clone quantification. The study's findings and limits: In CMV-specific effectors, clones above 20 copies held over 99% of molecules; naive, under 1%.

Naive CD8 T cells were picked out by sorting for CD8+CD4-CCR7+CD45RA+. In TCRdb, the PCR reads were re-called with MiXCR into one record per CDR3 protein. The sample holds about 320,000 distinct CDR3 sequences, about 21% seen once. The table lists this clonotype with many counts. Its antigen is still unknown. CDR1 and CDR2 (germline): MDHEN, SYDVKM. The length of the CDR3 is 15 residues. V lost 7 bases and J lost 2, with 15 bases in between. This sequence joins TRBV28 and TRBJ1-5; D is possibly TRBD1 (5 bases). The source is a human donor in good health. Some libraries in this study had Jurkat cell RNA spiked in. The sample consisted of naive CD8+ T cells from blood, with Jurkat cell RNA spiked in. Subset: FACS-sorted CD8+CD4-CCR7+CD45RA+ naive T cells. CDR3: CASTLSGAGNQPQHF. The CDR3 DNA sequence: TGTGCCAGCACTCTGTCTGGGGCGGGCAATCAGCCCCAGCATTTT.